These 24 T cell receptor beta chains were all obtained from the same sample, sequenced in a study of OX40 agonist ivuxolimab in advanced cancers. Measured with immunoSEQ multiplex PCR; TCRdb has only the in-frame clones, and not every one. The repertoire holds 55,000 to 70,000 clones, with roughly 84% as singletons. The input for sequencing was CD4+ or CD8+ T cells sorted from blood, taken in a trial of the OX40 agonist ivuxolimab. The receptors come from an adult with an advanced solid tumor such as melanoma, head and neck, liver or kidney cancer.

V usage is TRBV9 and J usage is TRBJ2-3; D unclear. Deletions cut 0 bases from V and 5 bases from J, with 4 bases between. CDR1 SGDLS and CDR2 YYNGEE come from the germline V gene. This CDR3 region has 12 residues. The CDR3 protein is CASSVDLDTQYF. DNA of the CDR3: TGTGCCAGCAGCGTAGATCTAGATACGCAGTATTTT.

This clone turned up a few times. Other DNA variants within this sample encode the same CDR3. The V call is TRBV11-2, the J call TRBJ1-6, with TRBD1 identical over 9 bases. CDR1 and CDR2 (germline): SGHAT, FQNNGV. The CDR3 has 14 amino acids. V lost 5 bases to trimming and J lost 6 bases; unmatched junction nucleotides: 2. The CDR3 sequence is CASSLGQGNSPLHF. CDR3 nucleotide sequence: TGTGCCAGCAGCCTGGGACAGGGTAATTCACCCCTCCACTTT. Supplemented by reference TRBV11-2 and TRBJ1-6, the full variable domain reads EAGVAQSPRYKIIEKRQSVAFWCNPISGHATLYWYQQILGQGPKLLIQFQNNGVVDDSQLPKDRFSAERLKGVDSTLKIQPAKLEDSAVYLCASSLGQGNSPLHFGNGTRLTVT.

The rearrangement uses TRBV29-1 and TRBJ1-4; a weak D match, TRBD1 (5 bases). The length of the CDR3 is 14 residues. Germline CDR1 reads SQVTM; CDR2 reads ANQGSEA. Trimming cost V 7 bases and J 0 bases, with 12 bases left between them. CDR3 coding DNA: TGCAGCGGCTTGGGGGGAACAACTAATGAAAAACTGTTTTTT. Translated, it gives CSGLGGTTNEKLFF.

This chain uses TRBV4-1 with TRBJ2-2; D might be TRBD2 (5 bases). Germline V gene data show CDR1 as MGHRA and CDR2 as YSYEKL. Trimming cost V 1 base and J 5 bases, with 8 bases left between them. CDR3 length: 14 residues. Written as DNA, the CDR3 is TGCGCCAGCAGCCAAGCCGAGGGAACCGGGGAGCTGTTTTTT. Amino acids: CASSQAEGTGELFF.

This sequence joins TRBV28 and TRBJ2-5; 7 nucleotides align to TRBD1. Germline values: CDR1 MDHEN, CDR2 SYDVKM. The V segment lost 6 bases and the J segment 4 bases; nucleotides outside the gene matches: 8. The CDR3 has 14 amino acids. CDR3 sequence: CASRPGGSVETQYF. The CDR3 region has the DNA TGTGCCAGCAGACCAGGGGGTTCGGTAGAGACCCAGTACTTC.

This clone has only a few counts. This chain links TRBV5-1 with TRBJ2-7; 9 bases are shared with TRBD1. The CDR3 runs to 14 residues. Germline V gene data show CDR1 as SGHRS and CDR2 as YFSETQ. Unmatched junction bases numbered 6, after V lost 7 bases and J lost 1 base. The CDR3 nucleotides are TGCGCCAGCGCAAGGACAGGGGATTCCTACGAGCAGTACTTC. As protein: CASARTGDSYEQYF.

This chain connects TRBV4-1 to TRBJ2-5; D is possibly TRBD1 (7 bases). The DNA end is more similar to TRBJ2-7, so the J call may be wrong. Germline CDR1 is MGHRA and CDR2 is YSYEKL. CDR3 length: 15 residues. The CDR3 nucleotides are TGCGCCAGCAGCCAAGTCCCCAGGGGGGCCTACGAGCAGTACTTC. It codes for CASSQVPRGAYEQYF.

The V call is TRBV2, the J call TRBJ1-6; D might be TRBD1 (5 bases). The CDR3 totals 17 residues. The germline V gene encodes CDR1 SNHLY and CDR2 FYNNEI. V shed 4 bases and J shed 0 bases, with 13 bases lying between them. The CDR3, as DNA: TGTGCCAGCAGTGCGGGGCCGCTGCTCTCCTATAATTCACCCCTCCACTTT. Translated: CASSAGPLLSYNSPLHF.

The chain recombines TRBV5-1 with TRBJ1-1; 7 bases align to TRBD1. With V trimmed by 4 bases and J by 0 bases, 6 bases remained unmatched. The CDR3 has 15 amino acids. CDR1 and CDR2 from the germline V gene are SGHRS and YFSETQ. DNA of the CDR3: TGCGCCAGCAGCCTGAACACAGGGGTGAACACTGAAGCTTTCTTT. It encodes CASSLNTGVNTEAFF.

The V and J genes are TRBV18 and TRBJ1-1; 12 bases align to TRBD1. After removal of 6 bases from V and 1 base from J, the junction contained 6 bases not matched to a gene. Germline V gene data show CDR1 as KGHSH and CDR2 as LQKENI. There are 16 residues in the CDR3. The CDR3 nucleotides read TGTGCCAGCTCCGTGGGACAGGGGGCCGGGAACACTGAAGCTTTCTTT. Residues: CASSVGQGAGNTEAFF. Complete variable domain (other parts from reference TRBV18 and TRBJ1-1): NAGVMQNPRHLVRRRGQEARLRCSPMKGHSHVYWYRQLPEEGLKFMVYLQKENIIDESGMPKERFSAEFPKEGPSILRIQQVVRGDSAAYFCASSVGQGAGNTEAFFGQGTRLTVV.

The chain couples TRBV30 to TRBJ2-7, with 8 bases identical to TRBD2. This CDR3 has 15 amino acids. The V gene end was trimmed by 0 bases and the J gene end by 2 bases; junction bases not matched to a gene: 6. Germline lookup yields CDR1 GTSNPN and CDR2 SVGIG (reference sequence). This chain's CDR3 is CAWSVKTSEAYEQYF. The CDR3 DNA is TGTGCCTGGAGTGTAAAGACTAGCGAGGCCTACGAGCAGTACTTC.

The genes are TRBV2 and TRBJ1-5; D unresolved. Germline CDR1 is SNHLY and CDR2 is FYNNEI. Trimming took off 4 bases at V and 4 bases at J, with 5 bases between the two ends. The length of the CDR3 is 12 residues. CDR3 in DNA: TGTGCCAGCAGTGGGACGAATCAGCCCCAGCATTTT. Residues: CASSGTNQPQHF.

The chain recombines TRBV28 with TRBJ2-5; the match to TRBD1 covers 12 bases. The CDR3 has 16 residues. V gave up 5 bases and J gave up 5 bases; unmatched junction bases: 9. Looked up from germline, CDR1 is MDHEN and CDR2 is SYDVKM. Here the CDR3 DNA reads TGTGCCAGCAGTAGCTGGGACAGGGGGCTAAGGGAGACCCAGTACTTC. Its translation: CASSSWDRGLRETQYF.

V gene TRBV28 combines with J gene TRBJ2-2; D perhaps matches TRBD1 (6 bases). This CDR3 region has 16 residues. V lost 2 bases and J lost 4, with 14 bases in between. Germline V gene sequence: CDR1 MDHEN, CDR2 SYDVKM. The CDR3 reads CASSLGGREITGELFF. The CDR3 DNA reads TGTGCCAGCAGTTTAGGGGGCAGGGAAATCACCGGGGAGCTGTTTTTT.

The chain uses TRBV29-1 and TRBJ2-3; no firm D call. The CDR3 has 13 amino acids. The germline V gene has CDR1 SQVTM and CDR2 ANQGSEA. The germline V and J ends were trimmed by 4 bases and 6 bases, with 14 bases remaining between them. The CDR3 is CSVASVNGDTQYF. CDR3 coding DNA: TGCAGCGTTGCGAGCGTAAATGGGGATACGCAGTATTTT.

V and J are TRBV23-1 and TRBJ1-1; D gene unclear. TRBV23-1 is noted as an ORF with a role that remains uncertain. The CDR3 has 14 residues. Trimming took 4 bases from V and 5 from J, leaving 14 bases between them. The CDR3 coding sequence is TGCGCCAGCAGTCGAATTACCCCGGGGACTGAAGCTTTCTTT. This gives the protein CASSRITPGTEAFF.

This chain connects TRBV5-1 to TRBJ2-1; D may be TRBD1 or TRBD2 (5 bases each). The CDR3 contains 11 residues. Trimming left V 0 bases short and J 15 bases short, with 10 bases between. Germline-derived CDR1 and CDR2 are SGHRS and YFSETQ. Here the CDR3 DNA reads TGCGCCAGCAGCTTGGGGGGGAAGCGGTTCTTC. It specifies CASSLGGKRFF. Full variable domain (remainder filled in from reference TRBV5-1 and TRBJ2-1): KAGVTQTPRYLIKTRGQQVTLSCSPISGHRSVSWYQQTPGQGLQFLFEYFSETQRNKGNFPGRFSGRQFSNSRSEMNVSTLELGDSALYLCASSLGGKRFFGPGTRLTVL.

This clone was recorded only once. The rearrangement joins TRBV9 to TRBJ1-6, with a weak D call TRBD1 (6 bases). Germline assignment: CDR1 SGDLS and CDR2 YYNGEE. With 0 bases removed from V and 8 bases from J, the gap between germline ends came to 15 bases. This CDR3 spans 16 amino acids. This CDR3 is CASSVAPGARDSPLHF. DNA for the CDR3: TGTGCCAGCAGCGTAGCGCCAGGGGCCAGAGATTCACCCCTCCACTTT.

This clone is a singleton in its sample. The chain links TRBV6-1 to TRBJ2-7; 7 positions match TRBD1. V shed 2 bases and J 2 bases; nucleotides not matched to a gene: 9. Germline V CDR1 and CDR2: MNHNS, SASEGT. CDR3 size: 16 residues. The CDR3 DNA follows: TGTGCCAGCAGTGAAAAACGCTGGGACAGCACCTACGAGCAGTACTTC. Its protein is CASSEKRWDSTYEQYF.

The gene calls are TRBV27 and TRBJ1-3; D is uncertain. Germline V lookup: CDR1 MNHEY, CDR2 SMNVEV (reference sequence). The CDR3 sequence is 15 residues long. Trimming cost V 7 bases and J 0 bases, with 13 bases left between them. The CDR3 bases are TGTGCCAGCACGAGGACCGTCGTCTCTGGAAACACCATATATTTT. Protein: CASTRTVVSGNTIYF.

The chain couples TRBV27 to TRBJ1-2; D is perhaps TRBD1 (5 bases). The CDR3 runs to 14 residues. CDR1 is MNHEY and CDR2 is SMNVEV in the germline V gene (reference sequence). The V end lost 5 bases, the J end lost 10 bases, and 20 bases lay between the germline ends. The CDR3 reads CASSPGIFLGHYTF. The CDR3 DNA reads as TGTGCCAGCAGTCCGGGGATCTTCCTGGGGCACTACACCTTC.

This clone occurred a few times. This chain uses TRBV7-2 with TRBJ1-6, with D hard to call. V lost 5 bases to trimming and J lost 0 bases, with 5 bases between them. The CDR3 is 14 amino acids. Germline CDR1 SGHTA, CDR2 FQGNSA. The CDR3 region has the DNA TGTGCCAGCAGCCCGAGCTCCTATAATTCACCCCTCCACTTT. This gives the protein CASSPSSYNSPLHF. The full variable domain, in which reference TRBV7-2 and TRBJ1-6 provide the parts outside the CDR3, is GAGVSQSPSNKVTEKGKDVELRCDPISGHTALYWYRQSLGQGLEFLIYFQGNSAPDKSGLPSDRFSAERTGGSVSTLTIQRTQQEDSAVYLCASSPSSYNSPLHFGNGTRLTVT.

CDR3 DNA sequence: TGTGCCAGCACCGGGGGCCTGGGACTAGCCGGCGAGCAGTACTTC. Amino acid sequence: CASTGGLGLAGEQYF. V usage is TRBV28 and J usage is TRBJ2-7; the match to TRBD2 covers 9 bases. CDR1 and CDR2 (germline): MDHEN, SYDVKM. The V and J ends lost 7 bases and 6 bases, in that order; junction bases with no gene match: 13. The CDR3 extends over 15 amino acids.

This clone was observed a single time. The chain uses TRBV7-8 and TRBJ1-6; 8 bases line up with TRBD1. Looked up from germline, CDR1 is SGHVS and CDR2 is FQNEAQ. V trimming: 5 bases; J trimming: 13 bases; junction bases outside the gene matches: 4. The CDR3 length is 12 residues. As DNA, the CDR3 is TGTGCCAGCAGCAGACAGGGGTCTCCCCTCCACTTT. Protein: CASSRQGSPLHF. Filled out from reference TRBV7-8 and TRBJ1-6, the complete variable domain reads GAGVSQSPRYKVAKRGQDVALRCDPISGHVSLFWYQQALGQGPEFLTYFQNEAQLDKSGLPSDRFFAERPEGSVSTLKIQRTQQEDSAVYLCASSRQGSPLHFGNGTRLTVT.